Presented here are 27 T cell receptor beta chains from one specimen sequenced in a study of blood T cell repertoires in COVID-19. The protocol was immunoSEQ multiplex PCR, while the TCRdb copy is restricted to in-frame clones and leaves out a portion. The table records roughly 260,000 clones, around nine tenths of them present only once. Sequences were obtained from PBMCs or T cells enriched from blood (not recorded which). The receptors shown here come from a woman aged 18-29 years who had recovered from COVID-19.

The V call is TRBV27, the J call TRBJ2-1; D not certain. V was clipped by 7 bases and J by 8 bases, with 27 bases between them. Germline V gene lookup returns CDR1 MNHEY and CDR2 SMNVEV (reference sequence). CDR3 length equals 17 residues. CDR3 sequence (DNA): TGTGCCAGCAAGAGTCGCGAAAAGAGCCAATACTTTGATGAGCAGTTCTTC. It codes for CASKSREKSQYFDEQFF.

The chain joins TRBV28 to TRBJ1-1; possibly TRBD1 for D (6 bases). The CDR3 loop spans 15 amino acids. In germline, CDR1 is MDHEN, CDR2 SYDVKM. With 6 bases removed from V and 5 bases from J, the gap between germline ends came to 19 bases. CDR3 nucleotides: TGTGCCAGCAGCCTCCCGGACAGCCTTGGGACTGAAGCTTTCTTT. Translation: CASSLPDSLGTEAFF.

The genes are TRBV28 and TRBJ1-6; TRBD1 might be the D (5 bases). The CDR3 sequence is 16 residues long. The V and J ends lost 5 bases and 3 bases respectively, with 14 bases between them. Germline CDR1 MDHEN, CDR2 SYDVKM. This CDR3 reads CASSPRGRGYNSPLHF. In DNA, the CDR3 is TGTGCCAGCAGTCCACGGGGGAGAGGCTATAATTCACCCCTCCACTTT.

The CDR3 DNA sequence: TGTGCCAGCAGCCCTTGGGACAGGGACCACGAGCAGTACTTC. It is translated as CASSPWDRDHEQYF. This rearrangement joins TRBV11-2 to TRBJ2-7; 9 nucleotides align to TRBD1. Germline-derived CDR1 and CDR2 are SGHAT and FQNNGV. This CDR3 spans 14 amino acids. V lost 5 bases and J lost 5; bases outside the gene matches: 7.

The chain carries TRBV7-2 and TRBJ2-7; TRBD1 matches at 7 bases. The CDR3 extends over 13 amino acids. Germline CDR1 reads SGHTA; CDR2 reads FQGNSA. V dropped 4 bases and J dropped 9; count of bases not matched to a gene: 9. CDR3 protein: CASSSGTATGQYF. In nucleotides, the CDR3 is TGTGCCAGCAGCTCCGGGACAGCCACCGGGCAGTACTTC. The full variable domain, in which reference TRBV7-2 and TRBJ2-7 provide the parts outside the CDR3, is GAGVSQSPSNKVTEKGKDVELRCDPISGHTALYWYRQSLGQGLEFLIYFQGNSAPDKSGLPSDRFSAERTGGSVSTLTIQRTQQEDSAVYLCASSSGTATGQYFGPGTRLTVT.

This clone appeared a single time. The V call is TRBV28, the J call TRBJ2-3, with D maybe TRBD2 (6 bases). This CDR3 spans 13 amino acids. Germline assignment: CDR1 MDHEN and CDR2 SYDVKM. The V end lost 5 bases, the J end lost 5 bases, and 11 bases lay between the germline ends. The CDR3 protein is CASSRRGRDTQYF. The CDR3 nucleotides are TGTGCCAGCAGTCGGAGGGGCAGAGATACGCAGTATTTT.

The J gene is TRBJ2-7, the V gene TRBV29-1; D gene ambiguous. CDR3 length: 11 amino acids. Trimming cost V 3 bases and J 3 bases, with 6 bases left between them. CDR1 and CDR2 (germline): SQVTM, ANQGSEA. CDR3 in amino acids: CSVELNYEQYF. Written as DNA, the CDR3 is TGCAGCGTTGAGCTAAACTACGAGCAGTACTTC.

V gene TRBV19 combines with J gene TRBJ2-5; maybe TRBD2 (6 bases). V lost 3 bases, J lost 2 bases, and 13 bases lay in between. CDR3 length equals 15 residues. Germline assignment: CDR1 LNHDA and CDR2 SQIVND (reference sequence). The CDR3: CASSIPGLSQETQYF. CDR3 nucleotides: TGTGCCAGTAGTATCCCTGGACTATCTCAAGAGACCCAGTACTTC.

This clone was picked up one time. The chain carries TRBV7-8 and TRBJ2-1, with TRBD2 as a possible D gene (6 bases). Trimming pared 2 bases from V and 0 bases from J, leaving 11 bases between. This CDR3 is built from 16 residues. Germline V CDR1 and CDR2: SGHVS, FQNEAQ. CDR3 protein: CASSLLGLSSYNEQFF. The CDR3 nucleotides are TGTGCCAGCAGCTTACTGGGACTTAGCTCCTACAATGAGCAGTTCTTC.

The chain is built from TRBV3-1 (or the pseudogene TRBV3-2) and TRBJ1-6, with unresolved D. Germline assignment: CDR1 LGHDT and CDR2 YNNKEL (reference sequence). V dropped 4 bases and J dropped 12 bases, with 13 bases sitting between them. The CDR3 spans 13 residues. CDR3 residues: CASSPDPRGPLHF. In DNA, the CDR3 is TGTGCCAGCAGCCCCGACCCGCGGGGACCCCTCCACTTT.

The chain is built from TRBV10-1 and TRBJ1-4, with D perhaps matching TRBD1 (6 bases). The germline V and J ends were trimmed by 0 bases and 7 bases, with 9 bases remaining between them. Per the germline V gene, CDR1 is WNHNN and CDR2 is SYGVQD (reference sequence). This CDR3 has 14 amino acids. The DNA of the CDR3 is TGCGCCAGCAGTGAGTCAGGACAGACTGAAAAACTGTTTTTT. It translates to CASSESGQTEKLFF.

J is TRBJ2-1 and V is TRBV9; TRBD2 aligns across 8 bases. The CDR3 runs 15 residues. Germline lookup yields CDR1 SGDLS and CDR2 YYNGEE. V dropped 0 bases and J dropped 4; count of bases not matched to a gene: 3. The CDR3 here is CASSVELAGYNEQFF. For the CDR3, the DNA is TGTGCCAGCAGCGTAGAGTTAGCGGGATACAATGAGCAGTTCTTC.

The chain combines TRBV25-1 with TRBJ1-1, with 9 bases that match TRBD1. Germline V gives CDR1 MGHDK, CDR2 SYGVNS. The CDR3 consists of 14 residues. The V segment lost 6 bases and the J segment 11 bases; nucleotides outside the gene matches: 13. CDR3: CASSDDRGAFRAFF. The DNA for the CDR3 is TGTGCCAGCAGCGACGACAGGGGGGCGTTCCGGGCTTTCTTT.

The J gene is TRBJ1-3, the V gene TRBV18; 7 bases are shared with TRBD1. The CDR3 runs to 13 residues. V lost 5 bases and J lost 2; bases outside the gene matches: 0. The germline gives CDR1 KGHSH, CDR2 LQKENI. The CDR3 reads CASSGTAGNTIYF. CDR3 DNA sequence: TGTGCCAGCTCAGGGACAGCTGGAAACACCATATATTTT.

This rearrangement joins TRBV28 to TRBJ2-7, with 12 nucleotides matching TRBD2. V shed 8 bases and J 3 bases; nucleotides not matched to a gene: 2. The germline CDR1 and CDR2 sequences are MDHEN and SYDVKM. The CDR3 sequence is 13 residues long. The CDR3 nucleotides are TGTGCCAGCCGGACTAGCGGGGTCTACGAGCAGTACTTC. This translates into CASRTSGVYEQYF.

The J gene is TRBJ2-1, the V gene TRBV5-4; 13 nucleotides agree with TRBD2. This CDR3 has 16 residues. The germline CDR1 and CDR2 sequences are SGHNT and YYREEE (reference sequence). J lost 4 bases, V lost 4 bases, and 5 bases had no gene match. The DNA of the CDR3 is TGTGCCAGCAGCGCCCGACTAGCGGGAGGATACAATGAGCAGTTCTTC. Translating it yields CASSARLAGGYNEQFF.

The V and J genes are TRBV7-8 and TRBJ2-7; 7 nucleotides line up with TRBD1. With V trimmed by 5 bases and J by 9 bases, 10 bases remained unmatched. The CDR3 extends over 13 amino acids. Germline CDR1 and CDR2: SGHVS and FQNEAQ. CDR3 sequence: CASSPRDRGRQYF. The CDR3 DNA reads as TGTGCCAGCAGCCCCCGGGACAGAGGCCGGCAGTACTTC.

CDR3 loop: CASSHGQFNQPQHF. CDR3 nucleotides: TGTGCCAGCAGCCATGGACAGTTCAATCAGCCCCAGCATTTT. The chain employs TRBV28 and TRBJ1-5, with a weak D call TRBD1 (6 bases). The germline V gene encodes CDR1 MDHEN and CDR2 SYDVKM. This CDR3 has 14 amino acids. V was pared by 6 bases and J by 3 bases, with 12 bases between.

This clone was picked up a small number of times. The CDR3 DNA reads TGCAGTGCTAGGAGCTACAATGAGCAGTTCTTC. It encodes CSARSYNEQFF. The V and J genes are TRBV20-1 and TRBJ2-1, with D unresolved. The CDR3 has 11 amino acids. Between the trimmed V and J ends, which lost 3 bases and 3 bases, there was a span of 3 bases. The germline V gene has CDR1 DFQATT and CDR2 SNEGSKA (reference sequence).

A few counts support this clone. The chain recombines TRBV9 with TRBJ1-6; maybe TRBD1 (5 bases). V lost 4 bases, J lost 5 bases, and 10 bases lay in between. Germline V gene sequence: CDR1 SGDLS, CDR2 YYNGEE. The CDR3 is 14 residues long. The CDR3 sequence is CASSLTVNNSPLHF. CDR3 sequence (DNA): TGTGCCAGCAGCTTGACAGTTAATAATTCACCCCTCCACTTT.

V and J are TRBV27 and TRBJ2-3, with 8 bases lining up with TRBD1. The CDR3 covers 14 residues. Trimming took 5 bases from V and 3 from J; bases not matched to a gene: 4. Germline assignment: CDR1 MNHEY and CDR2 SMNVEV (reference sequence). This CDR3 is CASSVQGGTDTQYF. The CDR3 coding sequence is TGTGCCAGCAGTGTACAGGGGGGAACAGATACGCAGTATTTT.

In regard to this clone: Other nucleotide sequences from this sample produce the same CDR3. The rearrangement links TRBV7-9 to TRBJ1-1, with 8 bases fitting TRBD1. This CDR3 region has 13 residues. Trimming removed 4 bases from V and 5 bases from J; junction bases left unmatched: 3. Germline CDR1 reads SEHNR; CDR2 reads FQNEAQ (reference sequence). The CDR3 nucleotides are TGTGCCAGCAGCTCACAGGGGGGTACTGAAGCTTTCTTT. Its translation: CASSSQGGTEAFF. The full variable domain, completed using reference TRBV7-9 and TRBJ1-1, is DTGVSQNPRHKITKRGQNVTFRCDPISEHNRLYWYRQTLGQGPEFLTYFQNEAQLEKSRLLSDRFSAERPKGSFSTLEIQRTEQGDSAMYLCASSSQGGTEAFFGQGTRLTVV.

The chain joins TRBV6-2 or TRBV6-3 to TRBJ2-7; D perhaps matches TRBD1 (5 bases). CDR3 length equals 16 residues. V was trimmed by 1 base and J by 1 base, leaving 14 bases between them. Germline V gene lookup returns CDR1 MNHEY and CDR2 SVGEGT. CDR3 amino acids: CASSYLLTARSYEQYF. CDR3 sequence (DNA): TGTGCCAGCAGTTACTTACTGACAGCTCGATCCTACGAGCAGTACTTC.

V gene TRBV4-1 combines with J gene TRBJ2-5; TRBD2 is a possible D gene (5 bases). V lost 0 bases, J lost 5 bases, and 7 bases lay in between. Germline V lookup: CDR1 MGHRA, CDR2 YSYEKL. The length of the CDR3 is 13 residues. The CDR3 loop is CASSQDPGETQYF. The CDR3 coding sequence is TGCGCCAGCAGCCAAGACCCGGGGGAGACCCAGTACTTC.

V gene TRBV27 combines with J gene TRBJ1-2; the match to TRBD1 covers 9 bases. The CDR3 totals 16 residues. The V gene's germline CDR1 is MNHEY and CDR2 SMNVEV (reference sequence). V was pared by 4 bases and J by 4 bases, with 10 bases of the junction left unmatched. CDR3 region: CASSSPGTGSGYGYTF. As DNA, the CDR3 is TGTGCCAGCAGTTCGCCCGGGACAGGGTCCGGCTATGGCTACACCTTC.

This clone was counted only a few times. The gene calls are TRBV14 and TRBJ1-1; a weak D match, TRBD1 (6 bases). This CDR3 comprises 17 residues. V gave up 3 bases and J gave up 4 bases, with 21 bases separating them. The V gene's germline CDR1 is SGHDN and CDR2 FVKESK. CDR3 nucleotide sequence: TGTGCCAGCAGCCACCTCACAGACAGGCATATAGGCACTGAAGCTTTCTTT. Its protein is CASSHLTDRHIGTEAFF.

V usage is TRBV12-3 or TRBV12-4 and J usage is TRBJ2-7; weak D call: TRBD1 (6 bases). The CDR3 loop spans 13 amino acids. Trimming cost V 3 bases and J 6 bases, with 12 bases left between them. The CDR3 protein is CASSFITGTEQYF. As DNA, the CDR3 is TGTGCCAGCAGTTTTATAACAGGGACCGAGCAGTACTTC.